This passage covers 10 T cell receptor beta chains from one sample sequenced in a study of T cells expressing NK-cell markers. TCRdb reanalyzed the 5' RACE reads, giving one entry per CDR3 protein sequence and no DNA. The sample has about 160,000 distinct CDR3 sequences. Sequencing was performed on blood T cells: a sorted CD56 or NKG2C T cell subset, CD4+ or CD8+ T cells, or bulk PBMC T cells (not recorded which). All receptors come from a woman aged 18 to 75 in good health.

The CDR3 reads CASSPNPDSLRGFF. The chain employs TRBV9 and TRBJ2-1; the D call of TRBD2 rests on TCRdb alone, since no DNA is present to check it. Per germline, CDR1 SGDLS and CDR2 YYNGEE. The CDR3 is 14 residues long.

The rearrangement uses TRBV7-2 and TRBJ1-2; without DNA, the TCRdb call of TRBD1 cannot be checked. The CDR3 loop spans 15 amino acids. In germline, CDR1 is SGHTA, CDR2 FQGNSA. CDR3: CASSAGTGGNYGYTF.

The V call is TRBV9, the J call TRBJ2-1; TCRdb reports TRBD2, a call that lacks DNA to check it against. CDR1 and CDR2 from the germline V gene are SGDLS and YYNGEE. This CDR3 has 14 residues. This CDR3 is CASSAGGSYNEQFF.

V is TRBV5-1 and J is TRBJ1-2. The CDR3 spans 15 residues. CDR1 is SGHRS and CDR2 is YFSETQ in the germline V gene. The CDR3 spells CASSLVGGTNYGYTF.

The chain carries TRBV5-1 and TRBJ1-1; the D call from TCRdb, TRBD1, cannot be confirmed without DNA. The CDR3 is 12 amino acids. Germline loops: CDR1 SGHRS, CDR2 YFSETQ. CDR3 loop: CASSQGLAEAFF.

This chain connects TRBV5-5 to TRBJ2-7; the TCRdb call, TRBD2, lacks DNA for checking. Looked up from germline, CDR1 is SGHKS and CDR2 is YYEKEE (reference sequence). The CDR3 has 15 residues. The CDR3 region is CASSLTSGGSYEQYF.

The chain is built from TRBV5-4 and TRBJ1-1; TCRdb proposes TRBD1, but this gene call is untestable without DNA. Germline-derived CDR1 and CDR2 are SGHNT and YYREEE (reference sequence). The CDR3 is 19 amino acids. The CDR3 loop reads CASSLGGAGMTPMNTEAFF.

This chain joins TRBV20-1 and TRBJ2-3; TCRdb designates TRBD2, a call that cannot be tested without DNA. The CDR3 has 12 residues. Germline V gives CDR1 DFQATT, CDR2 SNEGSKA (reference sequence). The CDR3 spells CSALAQGDTQYF.

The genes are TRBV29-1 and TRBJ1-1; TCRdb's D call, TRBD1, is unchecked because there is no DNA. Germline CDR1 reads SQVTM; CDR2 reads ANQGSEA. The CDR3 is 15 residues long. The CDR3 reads CSVARDPNMNTEAFF.

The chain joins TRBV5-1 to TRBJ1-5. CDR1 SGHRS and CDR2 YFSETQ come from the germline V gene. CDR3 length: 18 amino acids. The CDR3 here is CASSLAISRAASNQPQHF.